This T cell receptor (beta chain) appears in the sequencing data of a study of shared clonotypes between healthy human individuals (dated by TCRdb to about 2020). About the investigation overall: A couple of women and a few men aged 18 to 49 years were included in the cohort. Per donor, three plates each were used for CD4 naive and CD4 memory, two for CD8 naive, and one for CD8 memory. To estimate repertoire size and how much clonotypes are shared between individuals, the study performed deep sequencing of blood TCR repertoires from a few healthy adults. To increase sequencing depth and limit assay-specific biases, different laboratories used diverse techniques to prepare libraries and sequence TCR repertoires. Per donor, leukapheresis produced somewhere between about 0.8 and 9 billion PBMCs. What the authors observed across the whole study: The small number of donors limited the genetic and exposure-history diversity represented. Even with the large sequencing depth, rarefaction of the sorted-subset datasets indicated that sequencing was incomplete. Clonotypes shared by all four sorted-subset donors showed higher generation probabilities than non-shared clonotypes. When a handful of donors were compared, the shared fraction of clonotypes was around 5.1% for naive CD4, more than 3% for naive CD8, 2% to 2.5% for memory CD4, and less than 0.45% for memory CD8. Naive subsets generally had larger estimated clonotype richness than memory subsets. Sampling was limited to blood, and TCR repertoires in tissue likely differ from TCR repertoires in blood. Pairwise subsampling led to the expectation that sequencing depth would affect the degree of clonotype sharing among donors.

Using the deep immunoSEQ assay, TCR CDR3 regions were amplified from genomic DNA by multiplex PCR. Extracted genomic DNA from each cell subset was spread evenly across all wells of several immunoSEQ 96-well plates, with each plate serving as a replicate. For sorted subsets, approximately 190 ng genomic DNA, equal to 30,000 to 35,000 T cell genomes, was loaded into each replicate PCR. The purified libraries were quantified using a Qubit 3.0 fluorometer, sized with a Bioanalyzer 2100, and then quantified again using the KAPA Library Quantification kit. Every immunoSEQ 96-well plate was sequenced on a dedicated single-read 150-cycle Illumina NextSeq 550 flow cell. The study's own analysis went as follows. Because the immunoSEQ output included only junctional sequences and no quality scores, the filtering could not be the same as the filtering used for full-length reads. Sequences were annotated with PyIR, a Python wrapper for IgBLAST v1.9, using IMGT germline references to assign V/J genes and CDR3. Reads were removed for weak V/J assignments (E-value above 1e-6), missing CDR3, stop codons, out-of-frame junctions, or ambiguous translated residues. V3J clonotypes were defined by identical inferred V gene, J gene, and CDR3 amino acid sequence. Percentage overlap between repertoires was computed as shared unique clonotypes divided by the size of the smaller repertoire. Repertoire richness was assessed with RTK rarefaction, the Chao1 estimator, and Recon v2.1 estimates of unobserved clonotypes. Generation probabilities for all TCRbeta clonotypes obtained by the gDNA method from a handful of donors were computed using OLGA. Imported from immuneACCESS, the table was reduced by TCRdb to in-frame sequences with V and J called. These copies leave out some clones; in studies compared against another copy, an unresolved V gene accounts for under half, and the cause of the remainder is not known. Clonal size and the V and J genes are those of that table, whereas D and trimming came from the DNA. A total of 2,500,000 or so clones appear in this sample, about 90% of them only once. The ten biggest clones cover 0.37% of the sample.

Donors were healthy HIV-negative adults with no recently reported acute infections or vaccinations. All donors were Caucasian adults living in Nashville, Tennessee, USA. CD4+ T cells were enriched by magnetic negative selection; naive cells were then positively selected on CD45RA, and the negative fraction formed the memory subset. After blood collection by leukapheresis, PBMCs were isolated using Ficoll-Histopaque density gradient centrifugation and then cryopreserved in the vapor phase of liquid nitrogen. Analytical flow cytometry was used to check the purity and quantity of every magnetically sorted T cell population. Each sorted fraction had its genomic DNA isolated and then quantified by UV absorbance on a Nanodrop 2000c. V drops 1 base and J drops 2 bases, leaving 17 bases in between. CDR1 and CDR2, per the germline V gene, are LGHNA and YNFKEQ. The CDR3 covers 17 residues, taking in both the cysteine and the phenylalanine. The entry retains the CDR3 DNA only, 51 bases that are in frame from base 1.

About this clone itself: There is no known antigen for this receptor. Per-base quality was not reported, and no clone a single base away is much larger than it.

The source material was naive CD4+ T cells from PBMCs. Explained via the paper, the cell subset or site label denotes: CD45RA+ positively selected. The chain is encoded by TRBV4-2 joined to TRBJ2-5; matching of 5 bases hints at TRBD2 as the D gene. This TCR was recovered from a man between 18 and 29 years old in good health. Some clones in this sample may be carry-over from other donors' samples. The CDR3 region: CASSQGGYGNGQETQYF. In nucleotide form, the sequence is TGTGCCAGCAGCCAAGGAGGGTACGGTAACGGGCAAGAGACCCAGTACTTC.